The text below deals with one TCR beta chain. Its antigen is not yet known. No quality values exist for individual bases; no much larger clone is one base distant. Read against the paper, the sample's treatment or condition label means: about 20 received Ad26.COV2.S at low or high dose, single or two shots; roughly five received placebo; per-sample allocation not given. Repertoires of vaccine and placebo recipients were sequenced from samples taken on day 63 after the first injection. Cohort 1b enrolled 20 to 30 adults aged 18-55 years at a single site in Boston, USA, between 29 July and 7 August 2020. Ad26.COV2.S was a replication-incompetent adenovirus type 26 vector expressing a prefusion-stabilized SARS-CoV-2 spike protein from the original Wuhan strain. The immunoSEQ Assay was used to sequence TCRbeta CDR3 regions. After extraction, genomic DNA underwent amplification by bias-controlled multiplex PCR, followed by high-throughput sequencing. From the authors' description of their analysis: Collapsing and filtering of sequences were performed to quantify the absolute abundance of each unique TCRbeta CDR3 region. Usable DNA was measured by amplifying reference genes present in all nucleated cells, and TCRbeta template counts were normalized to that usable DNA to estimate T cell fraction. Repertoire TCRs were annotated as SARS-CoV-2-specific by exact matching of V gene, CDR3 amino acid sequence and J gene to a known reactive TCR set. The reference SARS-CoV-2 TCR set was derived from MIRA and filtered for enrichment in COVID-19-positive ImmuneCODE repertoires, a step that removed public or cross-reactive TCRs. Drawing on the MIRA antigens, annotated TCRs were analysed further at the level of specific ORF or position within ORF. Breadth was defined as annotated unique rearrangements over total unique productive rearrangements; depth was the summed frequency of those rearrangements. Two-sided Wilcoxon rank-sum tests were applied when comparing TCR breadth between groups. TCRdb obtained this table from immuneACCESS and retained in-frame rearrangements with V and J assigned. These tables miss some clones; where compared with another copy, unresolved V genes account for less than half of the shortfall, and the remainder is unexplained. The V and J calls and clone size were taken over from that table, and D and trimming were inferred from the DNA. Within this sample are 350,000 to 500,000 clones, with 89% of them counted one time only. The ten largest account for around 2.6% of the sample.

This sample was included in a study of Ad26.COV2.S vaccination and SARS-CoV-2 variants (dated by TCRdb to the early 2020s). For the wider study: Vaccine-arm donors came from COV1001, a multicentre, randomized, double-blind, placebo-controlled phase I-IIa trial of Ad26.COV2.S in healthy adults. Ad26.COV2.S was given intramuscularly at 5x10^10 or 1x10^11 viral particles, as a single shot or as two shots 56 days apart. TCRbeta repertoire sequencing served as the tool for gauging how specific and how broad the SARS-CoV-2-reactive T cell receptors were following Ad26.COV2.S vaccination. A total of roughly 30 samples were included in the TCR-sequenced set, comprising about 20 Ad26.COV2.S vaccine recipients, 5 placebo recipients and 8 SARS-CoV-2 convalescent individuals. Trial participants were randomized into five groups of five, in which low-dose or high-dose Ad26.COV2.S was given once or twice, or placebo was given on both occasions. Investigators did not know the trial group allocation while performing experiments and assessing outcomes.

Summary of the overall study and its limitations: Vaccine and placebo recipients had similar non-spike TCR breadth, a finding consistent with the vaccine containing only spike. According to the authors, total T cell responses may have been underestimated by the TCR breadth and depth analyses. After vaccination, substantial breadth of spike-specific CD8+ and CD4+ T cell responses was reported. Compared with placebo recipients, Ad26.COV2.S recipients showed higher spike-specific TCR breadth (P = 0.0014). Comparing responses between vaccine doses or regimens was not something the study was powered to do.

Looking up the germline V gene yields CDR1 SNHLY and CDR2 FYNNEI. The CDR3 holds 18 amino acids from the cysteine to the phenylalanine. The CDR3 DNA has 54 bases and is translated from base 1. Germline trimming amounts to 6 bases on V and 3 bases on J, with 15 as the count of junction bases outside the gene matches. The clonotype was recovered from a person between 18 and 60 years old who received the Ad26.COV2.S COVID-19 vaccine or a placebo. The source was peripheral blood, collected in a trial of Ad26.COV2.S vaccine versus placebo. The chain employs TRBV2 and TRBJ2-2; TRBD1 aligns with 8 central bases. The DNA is TGTGCCAGCAGCGGAATTGGACAGGGATTTTTTGACACCGGGGAGCTGTTTTTT. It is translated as CASSGIGQGFFDTGELFF.